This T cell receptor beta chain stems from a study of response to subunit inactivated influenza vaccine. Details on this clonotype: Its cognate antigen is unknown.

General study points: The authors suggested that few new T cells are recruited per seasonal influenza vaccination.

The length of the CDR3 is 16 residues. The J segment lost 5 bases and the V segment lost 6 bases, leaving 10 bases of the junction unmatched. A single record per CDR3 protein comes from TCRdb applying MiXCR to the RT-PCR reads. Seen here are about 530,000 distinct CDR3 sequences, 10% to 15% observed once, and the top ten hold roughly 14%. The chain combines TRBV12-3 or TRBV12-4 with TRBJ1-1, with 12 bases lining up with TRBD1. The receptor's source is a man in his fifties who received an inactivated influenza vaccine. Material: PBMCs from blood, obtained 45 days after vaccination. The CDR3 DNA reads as TGTGCCAGCAGCGCCGGGACAGGGGGCAGGGGAACTGAAGCTTTCTTT. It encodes CASSAGTGGRGTEAFF.